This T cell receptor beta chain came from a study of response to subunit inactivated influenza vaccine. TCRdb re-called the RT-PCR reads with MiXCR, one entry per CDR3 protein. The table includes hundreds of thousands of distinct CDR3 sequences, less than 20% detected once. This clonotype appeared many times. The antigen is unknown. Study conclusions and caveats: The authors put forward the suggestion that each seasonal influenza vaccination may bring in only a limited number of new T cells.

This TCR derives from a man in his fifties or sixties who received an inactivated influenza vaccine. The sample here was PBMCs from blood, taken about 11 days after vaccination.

The CDR3 DNA follows: TGCAGCGTCGACGGACTAGGTATGGCTGAGCAGTTCTTC. The encoded protein is CSVDGLGMAEQFF. The J gene is TRBJ2-1, the V gene TRBV29-1; 7 bases are a match to TRBD2. Trimming cost V 6 bases and J 9 bases; bases outside gene matches: 11. The CDR3 length is 13 residues. Germline-derived CDR1 and CDR2 are SQVTM and ANQGSEA.